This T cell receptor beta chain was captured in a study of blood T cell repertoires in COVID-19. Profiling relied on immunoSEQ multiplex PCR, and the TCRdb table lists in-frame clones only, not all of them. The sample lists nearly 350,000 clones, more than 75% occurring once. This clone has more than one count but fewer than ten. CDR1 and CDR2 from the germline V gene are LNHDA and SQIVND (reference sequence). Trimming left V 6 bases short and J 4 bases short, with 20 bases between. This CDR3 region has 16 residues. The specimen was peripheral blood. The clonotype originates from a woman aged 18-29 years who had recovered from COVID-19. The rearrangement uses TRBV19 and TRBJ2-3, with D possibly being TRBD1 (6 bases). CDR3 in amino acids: CASRPTRGSLADTQYF. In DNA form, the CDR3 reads TGTGCCAGTAGACCTACTAGGGGGAGCCTTGCAGATACGCAGTATTTT.